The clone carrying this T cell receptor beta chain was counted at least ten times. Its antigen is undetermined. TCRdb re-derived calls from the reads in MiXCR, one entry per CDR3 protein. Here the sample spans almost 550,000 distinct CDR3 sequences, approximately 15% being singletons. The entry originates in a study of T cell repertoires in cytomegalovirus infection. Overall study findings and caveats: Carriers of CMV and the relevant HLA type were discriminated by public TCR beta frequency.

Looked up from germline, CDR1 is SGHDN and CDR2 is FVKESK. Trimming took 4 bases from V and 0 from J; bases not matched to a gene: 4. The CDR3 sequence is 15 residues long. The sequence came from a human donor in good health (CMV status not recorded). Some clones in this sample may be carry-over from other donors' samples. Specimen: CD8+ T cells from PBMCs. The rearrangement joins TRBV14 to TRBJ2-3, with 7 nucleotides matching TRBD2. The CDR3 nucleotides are TGTGCCAGCAGCCGCGGGACTACTAGCACAGATACGCAGTATTTT. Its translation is CASSRGTTSTDTQYF.